Below, 28 T cell receptor beta chains from the same sample are listed, as sequenced in a study of T cell responses to AZD1222 COVID-19 vaccine. Method: immunoSEQ multiplex PCR; TCRdb's copy keeps in-frame clones and lacks some. The sample holds about 140,000 clones, approximately 90% seen once. The source was peripheral blood, collected on day 0 of AZD1222 vaccination. Receptors originate from an adult in good health.

The rearrangement links TRBV4-2 to TRBJ1-3; D is undetermined. The V end lost 0 bases, the J end lost 0 bases, and 6 bases lay between the germline ends. There are 15 residues in the CDR3. The germline V gene encodes CDR1 LGHNA and CDR2 YNFKEQ. For the CDR3, the DNA is TGTGCCAGCAGCCAAGATTATCACTCTGGAAACACCATATATTTT. Translated: CASSQDYHSGNTIYF.

The J gene is TRBJ1-2, the V gene TRBV5-6; TRBD1 might be the D (6 bases). Deletions cut 4 bases from V and 2 bases from J, with 18 bases between. The V gene's germline CDR1 is SGHDT and CDR2 YYEEEE. The CDR3 totals 16 residues. CDR3 loop: CASSTAHRDANYGYTF. DNA of the CDR3: TGTGCCAGCAGCACAGCTCACAGGGACGCAAACTATGGCTACACCTTC.

This clone appeared a single time. This chain joins TRBV4-2 and TRBJ1-2; D might be TRBD1 (6 bases). The CDR3 consists of 16 residues. Germline CDR1 and CDR2: LGHNA and YNFKEQ. V shed 4 bases and J shed 4 bases, with 19 bases lying between them. CDR3 coding DNA: TGTGCCAGCAGCCCACTAGGGGGAGCTAGGAGCTATGGCTACACCTTC. This translates into CASSPLGGARSYGYTF.

V usage is TRBV4-1 and J usage is TRBJ1-2; D not certain. V shed 1 base and J shed 7 bases, with 13 bases lying between them. Germline V gene lookup returns CDR1 MGHRA and CDR2 YSYEKL. The CDR3 runs 14 residues. Written as DNA, the CDR3 is TGCGCCAGCAGCCAAGTCGATCGGGAAGTTGGCTACACCTTC. Translation gives CASSQVDREVGYTF.

This clone was recorded once. This chain connects TRBV18 to TRBJ1-3; D gene ambiguous. Germline CDR1 and CDR2: KGHSH and LQKENI. Trimming pared 3 bases from V and 4 bases from J, leaving 13 bases between. This CDR3 contains 15 residues. For the CDR3, the DNA is TGTGCCAGCTCACCGCAAGGCGGAGAAGGAAACACCATATATTTT. It codes for CASSPQGGEGNTIYF.

This chain joins TRBV10-2 and TRBJ2-2; the D gene is possibly TRBD2 (5 bases). The CDR3 consists of 18 residues. Germline CDR1 is WSHSY and CDR2 is SAAADI. Trimming took off 6 bases at V and 1 base at J, with 21 bases between the two ends. The CDR3 is CASSPTPLTTRNTGELFF. The CDR3 coding sequence is TGCGCCAGCAGCCCCACCCCGCTGACTACCCGGAACACCGGGGAGCTGTTTTTT.

The gene calls are TRBV7-9 and TRBJ1-2, with D unclear. The V gene lost 9 bases and the J gene lost 4 bases, with 18 bases spanning the gap. The CDR3 totals 14 residues. Germline V gene lookup returns CDR1 SEHNR and CDR2 FQNEAQ (reference sequence). CDR3 DNA: TGTGCCAGTTCACAAGGGTTTCTGGGCTATGGCTACACCTTC. Its translation is CASSQGFLGYGYTF.

CDR3 coding DNA: TGTGCCAGCACTAAAACGGGGGGATCGAACACTGAAGCTTTCTTT. This encodes CASTKTGGSNTEAFF. The chain carries TRBV19 and TRBJ1-1; tentatively, D is TRBD1 (5 bases). The CDR3 spans 15 residues. In germline, CDR1 is LNHDA, CDR2 SQIVND (reference sequence). V gave up 9 bases and J gave up 1 base, with 18 bases separating them.

V gene TRBV2 combines with J gene TRBJ1-1, with D tentatively TRBD1 (5 bases). Germline CDR1 is SNHLY and CDR2 is FYNNEI. V was cut by 6 bases and J by 5 bases, with 16 bases left in between. The CDR3 runs to 14 residues. Here the CDR3 reads CASRTTAEGTEAFF. For the CDR3, the DNA is TGTGCCAGCAGGACAACCGCTGAGGGGACTGAAGCTTTCTTT.

The chain couples TRBV28 to TRBJ1-1, with TRBD1 matching over 7 bases. The CDR3 is made up of 15 amino acids. Germline V gene sequence: CDR1 MDHEN, CDR2 SYDVKM. V lost 5 bases to trimming and J lost 3 bases; unmatched junction nucleotides: 9. The CDR3 coding sequence is TGTGCCAGCAGTCCGGCAGGGGGTATGCACACTGAAGCTTTCTTT. It translates to CASSPAGGMHTEAFF.

This clone was counted a single time. V gene TRBV5-4 combines with J gene TRBJ1-6; 8 positions match TRBD1. Germline-derived CDR1 and CDR2 are SGHNT and YYREEE (reference sequence). The CDR3 totals 16 residues. The trim removed 2 bases at V and 6 bases at J, leaving 7 bases unmatched. CDR3 residues: CASSLETGASNSPLHF. The CDR3 coding sequence is TGTGCCAGCAGCTTAGAGACAGGGGCCTCTAATTCACCCCTCCACTTT.

This clone was seen a few times. The chain is built from TRBV19 and TRBJ1-5; D is possibly TRBD1 (5 bases). V was trimmed by 7 bases and J by 2 bases, leaving 18 bases between them. Germline CDR1 LNHDA, CDR2 SQIVND (reference sequence). The CDR3 runs 16 residues. The CDR3 DNA sequence: TGTGCCAGTACTCCCCCCGCCGGGGGACGCAATCAGCCCCAGCATTTT. Encoded protein: CASTPPAGGRNQPQHF.

V gene TRBV7-9 combines with J gene TRBJ1-3; D gene uncertain. Trimming cost V 4 bases and J 1 base, with 17 bases left between them. CDR1 is SEHNR, CDR2 FQNEAQ, per germline (reference sequence). This CDR3 spans 17 amino acids. The CDR3 DNA reads TGTGCCAGCAGCTCCCAACTTCTTGGGGTTTCTGGAAACACCATATATTTT. Its protein is CASSSQLLGVSGNTIYF.

The chain recombines TRBV27 with TRBJ2-3; weak D call: TRBD1 (5 bases). Germline V gene data show CDR1 as MNHEY and CDR2 as SMNVEV (reference sequence). Between the trimmed V and J ends, which lost 8 bases and 4 bases, there was a span of 22 bases. The CDR3 spans 16 residues. DNA of the CDR3: TGTGCCAGCTGGGGCCAGGACGGCGTAGAGGCAGATACGCAGTATTTT. The encoded protein is CASWGQDGVEADTQYF.

This rearrangement joins TRBV5-1 to TRBJ2-5, with D perhaps matching TRBD1 or TRBD2 (5 bases each). CDR1 and CDR2 (germline): SGHRS, YFSETQ. The CDR3 totals 15 residues. The V end lost 0 bases, the J end lost 7 bases, and 16 bases lay between the germline ends. CDR3 coding DNA: TGCGCCAGCAGCTTGGGAGGGGAACCCGTAGGGACCCAGTACTTC. It specifies CASSLGGEPVGTQYF.

The chain uses TRBV3-1 (or the pseudogene TRBV3-2) and TRBJ2-5, with TRBD2 matching over 8 bases. This CDR3 region has 14 residues. Germline V gene sequence: CDR1 LGHDT, CDR2 YNNKEL (reference sequence). Trimming at V came to 5 bases and at J to 4 bases, leaving 6 bases not matched to a gene. The CDR3 reads CASSLGLATETQYF. The CDR3 bases are TGTGCCAGCAGCTTAGGACTAGCTACAGAGACCCAGTACTTC.

V usage is TRBV2 and J usage is TRBJ1-1; no clear D gene. The CDR3 extends over 14 amino acids. CDR1 SNHLY and CDR2 FYNNEI come from the germline V gene. V was clipped by 4 bases and J by 4 bases, with 13 bases between them. DNA of the CDR3: TGTGCCAGCAGTGGGTTGGCGCTGGGCACTGAAGCTTTCTTT. It encodes CASSGLALGTEAFF. Based on the CDR3 plus reference TRBV2 and TRBJ1-1, the full variable domain is EPEVTQTPSHQVTQMGQEVILRCVPISNHLYFYWYRQILGQKVEFLVSFYNNEISEKSEIFDDQFSVERPDGSNFTLKIRSTKLEDSAMYFCASSGLALGTEAFFGQGTRLTVV.

This clone came up once. J is TRBJ1-1 and V is TRBV6-5; D is perhaps TRBD1 (5 bases). CDR1 and CDR2 (germline): MNHEY, SVGAGI. The CDR3 loop spans 14 amino acids. V was trimmed by 6 bases and J by 2 bases, leaving 13 bases between them. CDR3 bases: TGTGCCAGCAGATCGCAGACAGATAACACTGAAGCTTTCTTT. It yields the protein CASRSQTDNTEAFF.

A single count supports this clone. This rearrangement joins TRBV19 to TRBJ1-5, with TRBD1 identical over 8 bases. Germline trimming cut 4 bases from V and 6 bases from J; bases unmatched to any gene: 5. Germline loops: CDR1 LNHDA, CDR2 SQIVND (reference sequence). The CDR3 contains 14 residues. CDR3 sequence reads: CASSTGTGTQPQHF. The CDR3 DNA follows: TGTGCCAGTAGTACCGGGACAGGCACTCAGCCCCAGCATTTT.

In this sample, this clone turned up once. V gene TRBV6-5 combines with J gene TRBJ1-2; D is unclear. There are 11 residues in the CDR3. The V gene's germline CDR1 is MNHEY and CDR2 SVGAGI. The germline V and J ends were trimmed by 1 base and 8 bases, with 5 bases remaining between them. CDR3 residues: CASSYFGGYTF. The CDR3 nucleotides read TGTGCCAGCAGTTACTTTGGGGGCTACACCTTC.

The rearrangement joins TRBV3-1 (or the pseudogene TRBV3-2) to TRBJ2-6, with D perhaps being TRBD1 or TRBD2 (5 bases each). Germline CDR1 is LGHDT and CDR2 is YNNKEL (reference sequence). Trimming stripped 5 bases from V and 0 bases from J, with 8 bases between. There are 15 residues in the CDR3. DNA of the CDR3: TGTGCCAGCAGCGCCGGGACCTCTGGGGCCAACGTCCTGACTTTC. Its translation: CASSAGTSGANVLTF.

The genes are TRBV11-1 and TRBJ1-2, with a tentative D call TRBD1 (5 bases). There are 13 residues in the CDR3. CDR1 and CDR2 from the germline V gene are SGHAT and FQDESV (reference sequence). The ends were cut back, 6 bases at V and 6 bases at J, with 14 bases in the middle. CDR3 sequence reads: CASSAWGSDGYTF. CDR3 DNA: TGTGCCAGCAGTGCTTGGGGCTCTGATGGCTACACCTTC.

The chain is built from TRBV2 and TRBJ2-1; 7 nucleotides match TRBD2. CDR3 length: 15 amino acids. Germline CDR1 and CDR2: SNHLY and FYNNEI. V dropped 3 bases and J dropped 1; count of bases not matched to a gene: 3. CDR3 in amino acids: CASSDGGGSYNEQFF. For the CDR3, the DNA is TGTGCCAGCAGTGACGGCGGGGGATCCTACAATGAGCAGTTCTTC.

The chain employs TRBV5-8 and TRBJ1-2; D ambiguous. CDR3 length: 13 amino acids. Germline assignment: CDR1 SGHTS and CDR2 YDEGEE. V was clipped by 4 bases and J by 3 bases, with 10 bases between them. CDR3 protein: CASSPDNYYGYTF. CDR3 nucleotides: TGTGCCAGCAGCCCCGACAATTACTATGGCTACACCTTC.

V usage is TRBV12-3 or TRBV12-4 and J usage is TRBJ2-1, with a possible D match to TRBD2 (5 bases). The CDR3 has 13 amino acids. V lost 3 bases to trimming and J lost 7 bases, with 10 bases between them. As DNA, the CDR3 is TGTGCCAGCAGTTTCGTCAGCGGTAATGAGCAGTTCTTC. The encoded protein is CASSFVSGNEQFF.

This clone has a single count. This sequence joins TRBV24-1 and TRBJ2-1; TRBD2 aligns across 11 bases. The CDR3 has 14 residues. The germline gives CDR1 KGHDR, CDR2 SFDVKD. The V segment lost 2 bases and the J segment 10 bases; nucleotides outside the gene matches: 3. The CDR3 here is CATSDSIAGGEQFF. DNA for the CDR3: TGTGCCACCAGTGATTCTATAGCGGGAGGGGAGCAGTTCTTC.

The chain uses TRBV2 and TRBJ1-2; D unclear. The V and J ends lost 8 bases and 13 bases respectively, with 17 bases between them. The length of the CDR3 is 11 residues. Germline values: CDR1 SNHLY, CDR2 FYNNEI. The CDR3 DNA follows: TGTGCCAGCTCGGTCTACCAGGCGCTCACCTTC. It is translated as CASSVYQALTF. Supplemented by reference TRBV2 and TRBJ1-2, the full variable domain reads EPEVTQTPSHQVTQMGQEVILRCVPISNHLYFYWYRQILGQKVEFLVSFYNNEISEKSEIFDDQFSVERPDGSNFTLKIRSTKLEDSAMYFCASSVYQALTFGSGTRLTVV.

The chain carries TRBV19 and TRBJ2-2; D perhaps matches TRBD1 (5 bases). CDR3 length: 17 residues. Germline V gene sequence: CDR1 LNHDA, CDR2 SQIVND (reference sequence). Trimming pared 3 bases from V and 1 base from J, leaving 15 bases between. The CDR3 coding sequence is TGTGCCAGTAGTATTGGGTGGGGCAGAGGGAACACCGGGGAGCTGTTTTTT. Amino acid sequence: CASSIGWGRGNTGELFF.